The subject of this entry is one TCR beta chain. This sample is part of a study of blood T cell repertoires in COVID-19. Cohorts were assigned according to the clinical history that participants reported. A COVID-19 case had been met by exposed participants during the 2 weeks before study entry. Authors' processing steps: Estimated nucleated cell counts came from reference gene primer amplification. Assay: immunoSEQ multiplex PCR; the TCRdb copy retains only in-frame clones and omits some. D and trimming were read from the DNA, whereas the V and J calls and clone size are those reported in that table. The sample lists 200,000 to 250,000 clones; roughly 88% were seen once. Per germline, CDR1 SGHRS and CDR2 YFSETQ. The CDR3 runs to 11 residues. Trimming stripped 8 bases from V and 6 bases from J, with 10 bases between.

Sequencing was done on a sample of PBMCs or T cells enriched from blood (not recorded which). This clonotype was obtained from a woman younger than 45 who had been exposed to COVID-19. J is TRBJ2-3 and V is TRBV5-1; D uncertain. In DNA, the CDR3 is TGCGCCAGTTTCATAGAGGATACGCAGTATTTT. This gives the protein CASFIEDTQYF. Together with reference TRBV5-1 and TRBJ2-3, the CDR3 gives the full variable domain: KAGVTQTPRYLIKTRGQQVTLSCSPISGHRSVSWYQQTPGQGLQFLFEYFSETQRNKGNFPGRFSGRQFSNSRSEMNVSTLELGDSALYLCASFIEDTQYFGPGTRLTVL.